This T cell receptor (beta chain) was sequenced in a study of OX40 agonist ivuxolimab in advanced cancers. Study outcomes and limitations: People who partly responded at 0.1-3.0 mg/kg had some of the least clonal expansion seen. In CD8+ T cells, expanded clones were on average more numerous than in CD4+.

Sequencing used immunoSEQ multiplex PCR; TCRdb keeps in-frame clones, though not all of them. The sample comprises around 130,000 clones, roughly 93% of which are singletons, and roughly 0.15% rests with the top ten. Points on this clone: Its antigen remains unknown.

The germline V gene encodes CDR1 GTSNPN and CDR2 SVGIG (reference sequence). Trimming stripped 5 bases from V and 4 bases from J, with 6 bases between. There are 11 residues in the CDR3. Sequencing was performed on CD4+ or CD8+ T cells sorted from blood, taken in a trial of the OX40 agonist ivuxolimab. The V call is TRBV30, the J call TRBJ2-1; the D is unclear. This receptor was taken from an adult with an advanced solid tumor such as melanoma, head and neck, liver or kidney cancer. This chain's CDR3 is CAWRVYNEQFF. The DNA for the CDR3 is TGTGCCTGGCGAGTTTACAATGAGCAGTTCTTC.